This TCR beta chain comes out of a study of blood T cells in healthy people across ages. Study-wide points: While age rose, TCR beta diversity per million T cells dropped in a roughly linear way. It was found that TCR beta diversity correlated strongly with the percentage of naive T cells. Fewer expanded clones and more diversity marked long-lived versus aged donors.

With regard to this clonotype: The antigen remains undetermined.

The CDR3 extends over 16 amino acids. The germline gives CDR1 SQVTM, CDR2 ANQGSEA. Primers used in a second PCR of about 6 to 11 cycles were a sample-barcoded 5' primer and a J-beta primer mix. Every sample produced at least 2.5 million CDR3-containing paired-end reads. From the 5' RACE reads, TCRdb called clonotypes with MiXCR, one entry per CDR3 protein. The table lists 1.8 million or so distinct CDR3 sequences, roughly 43% of them singletons, with 23% in the top ten. The J gene is TRBJ2-5, the V gene TRBV29-1; D is possibly TRBD1 (5 bases). The DNA end is more similar to TRBJ2-7, so the J call may be wrong. The TCR was taken from a human donor in good health. Sequences were obtained from blood. CDR3 sequence: CSVEGEGAQGSYEQYF. The DNA of the CDR3 is TGCAGCGTTGAAGGCGAAGGGGCCCAAGGGTCCTACGAGCAGTACTTC.